The source of this TCR beta chain is a study of blood T cell repertoires in COVID-19. What the recovered Cohort 3 donors had was two negative PCRs, clearance, or symptom resolution. Assay used: immunoSEQ multiplex PCR; TCRdb lists only in-frame clones, some missing. Of 200,000 to 250,000 clones listed, roughly 88% were seen once; the top ten hold around 1.9%. CDR3 length: 15 amino acids. Germline assignment: CDR1 LGHNA and CDR2 YSLEER. Trimming at V came to 1 base and at J to 5 bases, leaving 6 bases not matched to a gene. The source material was PBMCs or T cells enriched from blood (not recorded which). This clonotype originated in a woman between 50 and 59 years old who had recovered from COVID-19. The gene calls are TRBV4-3 and TRBJ2-7; 9 bases match TRBD2. CDR3 nucleotide sequence: TGCGCCAGCAGCCAAGGGCTAGCGGGACCTAACGAGCAGTACTTC. Translated, it gives CASSQGLAGPNEQYF.